This T cell receptor (beta chain) was sequenced during a study of T cell responses to AZD1222 COVID-19 vaccine. V shed 3 bases and J shed 4 bases, with 14 bases lying between them. CDR1 is KGHDR, CDR2 SFDVKD, per germline. This CDR3 region has 15 residues. Assay used: immunoSEQ multiplex PCR; TCRdb lists only in-frame clones, some missing. The sample includes some 120,000 clones, 80% to 90% of them seen just once. The V and J genes are TRBV24-1 and TRBJ2-5; D might be TRBD1 (6 bases). Sequenced material: peripheral blood, taken on day 0 of AZD1222 vaccination. The receptor was derived from an adult in good health. DNA for the CDR3: TGTGCCACCAGTGATGGGGCCCTAGGGGGAGAGACCCAGTACTTC. Translation gives CATSDGALGGETQYF.